Each of the 21 T cell receptor beta chains below was sequenced from the same sample in a study of PD-1 blockade in mismatch repair-deficient tumors. The protocol was immunoSEQ multiplex PCR, while the TCRdb copy is restricted to in-frame clones and leaves out a portion. There are about 84,000 clones in the sample; more than 65% occur only once, and roughly 2.7% lies in the top ten. Sequencing used peripheral blood, obtained 12 weeks after starting pembrolizumab. The source of these receptors is an adult with mismatch repair-deficient cancer.

V gene TRBV18 combines with J gene TRBJ1-2, with 10 bases lining up with TRBD1. CDR3 length: 15 amino acids. V trimming: 3 bases; J trimming: 3 bases; junction bases outside the gene matches: 4. Germline assignment: CDR1 KGHSH and CDR2 LQKENI. DNA of the CDR3: TGTGCCAGCTCACCGGACAGGGGGAACTACTATGGCTACACCTTC. It yields the protein CASSPDRGNYYGYTF.

The chain recombines TRBV11-2 with TRBJ2-7; D unclear. This CDR3 is 13 amino acids long. From germline, CDR1 is SGHAT and CDR2 FQNNGV. With 0 bases removed from V and 6 bases from J, the gap between germline ends came to 9 bases. The CDR3 DNA is TGTGCCAGCAGCTTAGATCTTATTGGCGAGCAGTACTTC. Amino acid sequence: CASSLDLIGEQYF.

The chain uses TRBV6-6 and TRBJ2-1; D uncertain. This CDR3 region has 12 residues. Per the germline V gene, CDR1 is MNHNY and CDR2 is SVGAGI (reference sequence). Trimming pared 2 bases from V and 5 bases from J, leaving 4 bases between. The CDR3 region is CASSYANNEQFF. The DNA of the CDR3 is TGTGCCAGCAGTTACGCAAACAATGAGCAGTTCTTC.

This chain joins TRBV11-2 and TRBJ2-7; 14 bases align to TRBD2. V was clipped by 4 bases and J by 3 bases; unmatched bases: 8. Germline V gene sequence: CDR1 SGHAT, CDR2 FQNNGV. The CDR3 spans 17 residues. In DNA, the CDR3 is TGTGCCAGCAGCTCGGGACTAGCGGGAGTGGGCATCTACGAGCAGTACTTC. This sequence encodes CASSSGLAGVGIYEQYF.

The rearrangement links TRBV6-1 to TRBJ1-1; tentative D call: TRBD1 (6 bases). The germline V and J ends were trimmed by 4 bases and 4 bases, with 16 bases remaining between them. There are 15 residues in the CDR3. Germline loops: CDR1 MNHNS, CDR2 SASEGT. CDR3 loop: CASSVRDKVATEAFF. The CDR3 bases are TGTGCCAGCAGTGTCCGGGACAAGGTTGCCACTGAAGCTTTCTTT.

The J gene is TRBJ2-7, the V gene TRBV11-2; 7 nucleotides agree with TRBD1. CDR1 is SGHAT and CDR2 is FQNNGV in the germline V gene. The ends lost 5 bases at V and 1 base at J; junction bases unmatched: 8. The CDR3 covers 15 residues. CDR3 DNA: TGTGCCAGCAGCGCCCTAAGGGGGCCTTCCTACGAGCAGTACTTC. As protein: CASSALRGPSYEQYF.

The genes are TRBV19 and TRBJ2-7; 12 bases fit TRBD2. V was pared by 6 bases and J by 2 bases, with 5 bases of the junction left unmatched. CDR3 length equals 15 residues. The germline CDR1 and CDR2 sequences are LNHDA and SQIVND (reference sequence). Written as DNA, the CDR3 is TGTGCCAGTAGCGAGACTAGCGGGAGTACCTACGAGCAGTACTTC. Amino acid sequence: CASSETSGSTYEQYF. Full variable domain (outside the CDR3, taken from reference TRBV19 and TRBJ2-7): DGGITQSPKYLFRKEGQNVTLSCEQNLNHDAMYWYRQDPGQGLRLIYYSQIVNDFQKGDIAEGYSVSREKKESFPLTVTSAQKNPTAFYLCASSETSGSTYEQYFGPGTRLTVT.

V and J are TRBV5-1 and TRBJ2-3; TRBD2 matches at 14 bases. The CDR3 totals 17 residues. CDR1 SGHRS and CDR2 YFSETQ come from the germline V gene. Trimming removed 3 bases from V and 4 bases from J; junction bases left unmatched: 7. The CDR3 DNA follows: TGCGCCAGCAGCTCCGGACTAGCGGGAGGCGGCGCAGATACGCAGTATTTT. Protein product: CASSSGLAGGGADTQYF.

This chain joins TRBV19 and TRBJ2-5; 9 bases match TRBD1. V trimming: 8 bases; J trimming: 5 bases; junction bases outside the gene matches: 6. CDR1 is LNHDA, CDR2 SQIVND, per germline (reference sequence). The CDR3 loop spans 13 amino acids. CDR3 bases: TGTGCCAGTGGGACAGGGCCCGCGGAGACCCAGTACTTC. Residues: CASGTGPAETQYF. The entire variable domain, with the rest obtained from reference TRBV19 and TRBJ2-5, is as follows: DGGITQSPKYLFRKEGQNVTLSCEQNLNHDAMYWYRQDPGQGLRLIYYSQIVNDFQKGDIAEGYSVSREKKESFPLTVTSAQKNPTAFYLCASGTGPAETQYFGPGTRLLVL.

This clone was picked up one time. The CDR3 loop is CAIASGTSGNNEQFF. The CDR3, as DNA: TGTGCCATCGCATCCGGGACTAGCGGGAACAATGAGCAGTTCTTC. The chain employs TRBV10-3 and TRBJ2-1; TRBD2 matches 13 bases. The germline gives CDR1 ENHRY, CDR2 SYGVKD. The CDR3 has 15 residues. V was clipped by 8 bases and J by 5 bases; unmatched bases: 6.

The chain uses TRBV27 and TRBJ2-1; TRBD1 matches 7 bases. With V trimmed by 4 bases and J by 5 bases, 2 bases remained unmatched. The germline V gene encodes CDR1 MNHEY and CDR2 SMNVEV (reference sequence). This CDR3 spans 13 amino acids. The CDR3 region is CASSWDRNNEQFF. The CDR3 bases are TGTGCCAGCAGTTGGGACAGAAACAATGAGCAGTTCTTC.

This clone was recorded once. The chain recombines TRBV12-5 with TRBJ2-7; D remains ambiguous. Germline V gene lookup returns CDR1 LGHNT and CDR2 FRNRAP. The V end was cut by 2 bases, the J end by 3 bases, with 5 bases between. The CDR3 has 12 residues. This CDR3 reads CASGLTVYEQYF. For the CDR3, the DNA is TGTGCTAGTGGTTTGACAGTCTACGAGCAGTACTTC.

V gene TRBV5-6 combines with J gene TRBJ1-1; the D gene is possibly TRBD1 (6 bases). Deletions cut 6 bases from V and 8 bases from J, with 20 bases between. CDR1 SGHDT and CDR2 YYEEEE come from the germline V gene. The length of the CDR3 is 14 residues. The CDR3 coding sequence is TGTGCCAGCACCGGAGGTGCAGGGGATACGGAAGCTTTCTTT. Amino acids: CASTGGAGDTEAFF.

Sample share makes this clone medium-sized. This sequence joins TRBV27 and TRBJ1-5; D unresolved. V was cut by 2 bases and J by 6 bases, with 11 bases left in between. The CDR3 is made up of 14 amino acids. Germline lookup yields CDR1 MNHEY and CDR2 SMNVEV (reference sequence). In nucleotides, the CDR3 is TGTGCCAGCAGTTTACAAGGAGGTTTTCAGCCCCAGCATTTT. It translates to CASSLQGGFQPQHF.

The table lists this clone with a few counts. This chain connects TRBV4-1 to TRBJ1-5, with D perhaps matching TRBD1 (6 bases). Germline loops: CDR1 MGHRA, CDR2 YSYEKL. The length of the CDR3 is 15 residues. Trimming took 1 base from V and 2 from J, leaving 9 bases between them. This CDR3 is CASSQAGTRNQPQHF. The CDR3 DNA sequence: TGCGCCAGCAGCCAAGCCGGGACACGCAATCAGCCCCAGCATTTT.

The V gene is TRBV6-5, the J gene TRBJ1-1, with D tentatively TRBD1 (5 bases). This CDR3 has 14 residues. Trimming pared 7 bases from V and 5 bases from J, leaving 17 bases between. Germline CDR1 is MNHEY and CDR2 is SVGAGI. Here the CDR3 reads CASILTGTGTEAFF. CDR3 DNA sequence: TGTGCCAGCATCCTCACTGGGACGGGGACTGAAGCTTTCTTT.

In DNA form, the CDR3 reads TGTGCCAGCAGCCCAGGACTAGCGGGAGTTGATCAAGAGACCCAGTACTTC. Amino acids: CASSPGLAGVDQETQYF. The chain combines TRBV7-9 with TRBJ2-5, with 13 bases matching TRBD2. Trimming cost V 5 bases and J 2 bases; bases outside gene matches: 8. Germline V gene sequence: CDR1 SEHNR, CDR2 FQNEAQ (reference sequence). The CDR3 extends over 17 amino acids.

The V gene is TRBV27, the J gene TRBJ2-2, with D perhaps assigned TRBD1 or TRBD2 (5 bases each). V lost 7 bases and J 4 bases, leaving 13 bases between the germline ends. CDR1 is MNHEY and CDR2 is SMNVEV in the germline V gene (reference sequence). This CDR3 contains 14 residues. The CDR3: CASNPGTSTGELFF. CDR3 DNA: TGTGCCAGCAACCCAGGGACGTCCACCGGGGAGCTGTTTTTT.

The J gene is TRBJ2-7, the V gene TRBV9; 9 bases align to TRBD1. The CDR3 is 15 residues long. V was clipped by 4 bases and J by 2 bases; unmatched bases: 7. Germline V CDR1 and CDR2: SGDLS, YYNGEE. CDR3 sequence: CASSLSWDRAYEQYF. The CDR3 DNA reads as TGTGCCAGCAGCCTTAGCTGGGACAGGGCCTACGAGCAGTACTTC.

This clone was seen more than once but under ten times. This chain connects TRBV10-3 to TRBJ1-3, with D perhaps TRBD1 (5 bases). CDR1 is ENHRY and CDR2 is SYGVKD in the germline V gene. V lost 8 bases and J 3 bases, leaving 14 bases between the germline ends. The CDR3 covers 14 residues. The CDR3 nucleotides read TGTGCCATCCGGGGAACAGGCGTTGGAAACACCATATATTTT. The encoded protein is CAIRGTGVGNTIYF.

This sequence joins TRBV11-3 and TRBJ2-4; weak D call: TRBD2 (7 bases). With 5 bases removed from V and 0 bases from J, the gap between germline ends came to 17 bases. The CDR3 runs to 17 residues. Germline V CDR1 and CDR2: SGHNT, YENEEA. The CDR3 DNA follows: TGTGCCAGCAGCGCGAAGGGGGGGATTCTAGCCAAAAACATTCAGTACTTC. Amino acids: CASSAKGGILAKNIQYF.